This T cell receptor beta chain appears in the sequencing data of a study of OX40 agonist ivuxolimab in advanced cancers. The overall study: Patients received ivuxolimab, an agonistic anti-OX40 (CD134) antibody. Study results and limitations: Researchers report that CD8+ T cells had, on average, more expanded clones than CD4+.

Only in-frame clones appear in the TCRdb table, and some are missing; sequencing was by immunoSEQ multiplex PCR. The table lists under 70,000 clones, approximately 90% of them singletons. The ends were cut back, 6 bases at V and 5 bases at J, with 17 bases in the middle. There are 14 residues in the CDR3. Germline-derived CDR1 and CDR2 are SGHNT and YYREEE (reference sequence). As for this clone: Its antigen is as yet unknown.

The V and J genes are TRBV5-4 and TRBJ2-5; the D gene could be TRBD1 or TRBD2 (6 bases each). The sequence was obtained from an adult with an advanced solid tumor such as melanoma, head and neck, liver or kidney cancer. The source material was CD4+ or CD8+ T cells sorted from blood, sampled in a trial of the OX40 agonist ivuxolimab. The CDR3 spells CASNQGGIDETQYF. The CDR3 DNA is TGTGCCAGCAACCAAGGGGGGATAGACGAGACCCAGTACTTC.